The rows below give T cell receptor beta chains drawn from one sample of a study of cytomegalovirus exposure and HLA in healthy donors. Sequencing used immunoSEQ multiplex PCR; TCRdb keeps in-frame clones, though not all of them. The table lists around 170,000 clones, more than 75% of them singletons, with 2.5% in the top ten. The sample consisted of PBMCs. The receptors shown here come from a woman in her thirties in good health and CMV-seropositive. The CDR3 runs from the conserved cysteine through the conserved F or W. The order of the fields is V gene, clone size, D gene, J gene, CDR3 DNA, CDR3 protein. D genes are given only for firm matches. Expanded clones get a size class; other rows say once, few or many, or leave the size out.

v_call: TRBV27
clone_size: .
d_call: .
j_call: TRBJ2-1
cdr3_nt: TGTGCCAGCAGGACAGGATCGAGCTCCTACAATGAGCAGTTCTTC
cdr3_aa: CASRTGSSSYNEQFF

v_call: TRBV5-4
clone_size: .
d_call: TRBD1
j_call: TRBJ1-2
cdr3_nt: TGTGCCAGCAGCTTGGCCGGGACAGGGAGCCGGGGCTACACCTTC
cdr3_aa: CASSLAGTGSRGYTF

v_call: TRBV6-5
clone_size: once
d_call: TRBD1
j_call: TRBJ1-4
cdr3_nt: TGTGCCAGCAGGCGCGACAGGGTAGATGAAAAACTGTTTTTT
cdr3_aa: CASRRDRVDEKLFF

v_call: TRBV28
clone_size: .
d_call: TRBD2
j_call: TRBJ2-2
cdr3_nt: TGTGCCAGCATCCTCGGGGGGGCCGGGGAGCTGTTTTTT
cdr3_aa: CASILGGAGELFF

v_call: TRBV6-5
clone_size: .
d_call: .
j_call: TRBJ1-2
cdr3_nt: TGTGCCAGCAGGGTACAGGGATCCAGTGGCTACACCTTC
cdr3_aa: CASRVQGSSGYTF

v_call: TRBV18
clone_size: few
d_call: TRBD2
j_call: TRBJ2-3
cdr3_nt: TGTGCCAGCTCACCGCGGGGGGGCACAGATACGCAGTATTTT
cdr3_aa: CASSPRGGTDTQYF

v_call: TRBV29-1
clone_size: .
d_call: .
j_call: TRBJ1-2
cdr3_nt: TGCAGCGTTGGCGTCTTTAACTATGGCTACACCTTC
cdr3_aa: CSVGVFNYGYTF

v_call: TRBV5-4
clone_size: few
d_call: TRBD1
j_call: TRBJ1-5
cdr3_nt: TGTGCCAGCAGCTTGGCACCGGGACAGGGGAATCAGCCCCAGCATTTT
cdr3_aa: CASSLAPGQGNQPQHF

v_call: TRBV7-9
clone_size: .
d_call: .
j_call: TRBJ1-6
cdr3_nt: TGTGCCAGCAGCCCTCAGGGTTCACCCCTCCACTTT
cdr3_aa: CASSPQGSPLHF

v_call: TRBV5-1
clone_size: .
d_call: TRBD1
j_call: TRBJ2-7
cdr3_nt: TGCGCCAGCAGCCCGGGACAGGGGGCTTACGAGCAGTACTTC
cdr3_aa: CASSPGQGAYEQYF